The 21 T cell receptor beta chains given below trace back to one sample, sequenced in a study of control samples from healthy donors and cancer patients (dated by TCRdb to the early 2020s). To prepare the library, the immunoSEQ multiplex PCR assay was applied. Sourced from immuneACCESS, this table was stored by TCRdb with only in-frame sequences that have V and J called. A share of the clones is absent; for the studies checked, an unresolved V gene accounts for under half, and the remainder has no known explanation. The sample table holds around 100,000 clones, of which around 89% were seen once. About a fifth of the sample rests with the top ten. The sequenced sample was PBMCs. The source of these receptors is a man aged 60 to 69 with lung cancer.

The chain couples TRBV16 to TRBJ1-5, with no clear D. Germline CDR1 is KGHSY and CDR2 is FQNENV. The CDR3 contains 16 residues. The V and J ends lost 2 bases and 4 bases respectively, with 15 bases between them. CDR3 DNA: TGTGCCAGCAGCCAACGAGGTCGAAGCGCGAATCAGCCCCAGCATTTT. This translates into CASSQRGRSANQPQHF.

This clone was recorded a few times. The chain is built from TRBV7-8 and TRBJ2-5; 9 bases are shared with TRBD2. V was pared by 1 base and J by 3 bases, with 3 bases of the junction left unmatched. Germline V lookup: CDR1 SGHVS, CDR2 FQNEAQ. The CDR3 sequence is 15 residues long. CDR3 sequence: CASSLGRGGEETQYF. The CDR3 coding sequence is TGTGCCAGCAGCTTAGGACGCGGGGGGGAAGAGACCCAGTACTTC.

This clone is a singleton in its sample. The V gene is TRBV25-1, the J gene TRBJ2-7, with D uncertain. The germline V and J ends were trimmed by 3 bases and 3 bases, with 9 bases remaining between them. There are 13 residues in the CDR3. In germline, CDR1 is MGHDK, CDR2 SYGVNS. CDR3: CASSDGVRYEQYF. CDR3 sequence (DNA): TGTGCCAGCAGTGATGGGGTTCGCTACGAGCAGTACTTC.

V usage is TRBV5-6 and J usage is TRBJ2-3; TRBD2 agrees at 11 bases. This CDR3 spans 14 amino acids. V gave up 4 bases and J gave up 5 bases; unmatched junction bases: 3. The V gene's germline CDR1 is SGHDT and CDR2 YYEEEE. CDR3: CASSIGLAGDTQYF. The CDR3 region has the DNA TGTGCCAGCAGCATCGGACTAGCGGGAGATACGCAGTATTTT. The whole variable domain, filled in from reference TRBV5-6 and TRBJ2-3, reads DAGVTQSPTHLIKTRGQQVTLRCSPKSGHDTVSWYQQALGQGPQFIFQYYEEEERQRGNFPDRFSGHQFPNYSSELNVNALLLGDSALYLCASSIGLAGDTQYFGPGTRLTVL.

The V and J genes are TRBV18 and TRBJ1-5, with a tentative D call TRBD1 (6 bases). This CDR3 has 18 residues. Trimming removed 3 bases from V and 0 bases from J, with 18 bases in between. Germline V lookup: CDR1 KGHSH, CDR2 LQKENI. CDR3 DNA: TGTGCCAGCTCACCCGGGACATCATCGGCGTTTAGCAATCAGCCCCAGCATTTT. Its translation is CASSPGTSSAFSNQPQHF.

V usage is TRBV15 and J usage is TRBJ1-3, with D perhaps TRBD1 (6 bases). CDR1 LNHNV and CDR2 YYDKDF come from the germline V gene (reference sequence). The CDR3 has 18 residues. V was shortened by 4 bases and J by 2 bases, with 21 bases between the two germline ends. CDR3 amino acids: CATSKDPLQNRAGNTIYF. The DNA for the CDR3 is TGTGCCACCAGCAAAGACCCCTTACAGAACAGGGCTGGAAACACCATATATTTT. Based on the CDR3 plus reference TRBV15 and TRBJ1-3, the full variable domain is DAMVIQNPRYQVTQFGKPVTLSCSQTLNHNVMYWYQQKSSQAPKLLFHYYDKDFNNEADTPDNFQSRRPNTSFCFLDIRSPGLGDTAMYLCATSKDPLQNRAGNTIYFGEGSWLTVV.

The chain uses TRBV5-8 and TRBJ1-3, with D unclear. From germline, CDR1 is SGHTS and CDR2 YDEGEE. The CDR3 is 14 amino acids. Deletions cut 2 bases from V and 0 bases from J, with 6 bases between. Here the CDR3 DNA reads TGTGCCAGCAGCTTCCCGAGCTCTGGAAACACCATATATTTT. Its translation is CASSFPSSGNTIYF.

The V gene is TRBV10-2, the J gene TRBJ1-1; no firm D call. The CDR3 loop spans 14 amino acids. Trimming shortened V by 1 base and J by 1 base, and 7 bases separated the two germline ends. Germline CDR1 is WSHSY and CDR2 is SAAADI. CDR3 coding DNA: TGCGCCAGCAGTGAGTTCCGGGGGAACACTGAAGCTTTCTTT. Translation gives CASSEFRGNTEAFF.

This rearrangement joins TRBV5-6 to TRBJ2-5, with TRBD1 matching over 11 bases. The junction had 4 bases not matched to a gene; V was cut back by 4 bases and J by 2 bases. The CDR3 has 15 amino acids. Looked up from germline, CDR1 is SGHDT and CDR2 is YYEEEE. Here the CDR3 DNA reads TGTGCCAGCAGCAAGGGACAGGGGGTTCAAGAGACCCAGTACTTC. Amino acids: CASSKGQGVQETQYF.

This clone was seen a single time. The rearrangement links TRBV7-9 to TRBJ2-2; tentative D call: TRBD2 (6 bases). Germline assignment: CDR1 SEHNR and CDR2 FQNEAQ (reference sequence). The V end was cut by 4 bases, the J end by 3 bases, with 18 bases between. This CDR3 comprises 17 residues. DNA for the CDR3: TGTGCCAGCAGCTCCCCAGGCGCGGGGTTGTACACCGGGGAGCTGTTTTTT. Protein product: CASSSPGAGLYTGELFF. Together with reference TRBV7-9 and TRBJ2-2, the CDR3 gives the full variable domain: DTGVSQNPRHKITKRGQNVTFRCDPISEHNRLYWYRQTLGQGPEFLTYFQNEAQLEKSRLLSDRFSAERPKGSFSTLEIQRTEQGDSAMYLCASSSPGAGLYTGELFFGEGSRLTVL.

The J gene is TRBJ2-5, the V gene TRBV19; TRBD2 might be the D (7 bases). V lost 6 bases, J lost 4 bases, and 27 bases lay in between. In germline, CDR1 is LNHDA, CDR2 SQIVND (reference sequence). The CDR3 runs to 18 residues. Here the CDR3 DNA reads TGTGCCAGTAGCATCGATCATATCAGAGGGGGGGCGCGAGAGACCCAGTACTTC. Amino acids: CASSIDHIRGGARETQYF.

The V gene is TRBV2, the J gene TRBJ1-5, with D uncertain. The V end lost 6 bases, the J end lost 4 bases, and 16 bases lay between the germline ends. Germline assignment: CDR1 SNHLY and CDR2 FYNNEI. The CDR3 length is 15 residues. The CDR3 DNA sequence: TGTGCCAGCAGCGTCAGTGTGGGGAGTAATCAGCCCCAGCATTTT. Translating gives CASSVSVGSNQPQHF.

The DNA of the CDR3 is TGTGCCAGCAGTTACACCCGGCAGGCGAGCACAGATACGCAGTATTTT. As protein: CASSYTRQASTDTQYF. V gene TRBV6-5 combines with J gene TRBJ2-3; no clear D gene. The germline V gene encodes CDR1 MNHEY and CDR2 SVGAGI. The CDR3 has 16 amino acids. Trimming shortened V by 2 bases and J by 0 bases, and 12 bases separated the two germline ends.

This clone has only a few counts. This chain uses TRBV4-1 with TRBJ1-4; D uncertain. The V gene lost 4 bases and the J gene lost 3 bases, with 15 bases spanning the gap. Germline-derived CDR1 and CDR2 are MGHRA and YSYEKL. This CDR3 comprises 16 residues. This CDR3 reads CASSRKDESANEKLFF. Written as DNA, the CDR3 is TGCGCCAGCAGCCGGAAGGACGAATCGGCTAATGAAAAACTGTTTTTT.

The chain combines TRBV6-5 with TRBJ2-3; TRBD1 agrees at 8 bases. Trimming took 5 bases from V and 3 from J; bases not matched to a gene: 7. CDR3 length: 15 amino acids. Germline V gives CDR1 MNHEY, CDR2 SVGAGI. In nucleotides, the CDR3 is TGTGCCAGCAGTCCAGGGGGCGGACGGACAGATACGCAGTATTTT. Translation: CASSPGGGRTDTQYF.

The chain uses TRBV7-3 and TRBJ2-3, with 7 bases fitting TRBD2. The trim removed 5 bases at V and 8 bases at J, leaving 13 bases unmatched. The CDR3 sequence is 15 residues long. The germline gives CDR1 SGHTA, CDR2 FQGTGA. CDR3 sequence: CASSVQGAGISTQYF. CDR3 DNA sequence: TGTGCCAGCAGCGTTCAGGGAGCGGGAATAAGTACGCAGTATTTT.

The V gene is TRBV4-1, the J gene TRBJ1-5; a possible D gene is TRBD1 (6 bases). Germline CDR1 reads MGHRA; CDR2 reads YSYEKL. V lost 3 bases and J 4 bases, leaving 16 bases between the germline ends. This CDR3 is built from 16 residues. CDR3 in DNA: TGCGCCAGCAGCCATACCTACGGACAGAATAATCAGCCCCAGCATTTT. Amino acids: CASSHTYGQNNQPQHF.

For the CDR3, the DNA is TGTGCCAGCAGCCAGTCAGGGGGCATGGACAATGAGCAGTTCTTC. Protein product: CASSQSGGMDNEQFF. This chain joins TRBV4-2 and TRBJ2-1; 8 bases map to TRBD1. The CDR3 is 15 amino acids. In germline, CDR1 is LGHNA, CDR2 YNFKEQ. The V and J ends lost 3 bases and 5 bases, in that order; junction bases with no gene match: 6.

A note on this clone: Other DNA sequences in the same sample also yield this CDR3. This chain links TRBV5-1 with TRBJ1-6, with D tentatively TRBD1 (6 bases). The V gene's germline CDR1 is SGHRS and CDR2 YFSETQ. Trimming shortened V by 4 bases and J by 6 bases, and 11 bases separated the two germline ends. The CDR3 sequence is 14 residues long. CDR3 sequence: CASSTGQPNSPLHF. The CDR3 nucleotides are TGCGCCAGCAGCACCGGACAGCCTAATTCACCCCTCCACTTT.

The chain uses TRBV18 and TRBJ1-1, with a possible D match to TRBD1 (5 bases). Germline values: CDR1 KGHSH, CDR2 LQKENI. The length of the CDR3 is 13 residues. V lost 3 bases, J lost 5 bases, and 10 bases lay in between. The CDR3 nucleotides are TGTGCCAGCTCACCGCTTGGGGGAACTGAAGCTTTCTTT. Translation gives CASSPLGGTEAFF.

This chain uses TRBV25-1 with TRBJ1-6; D unclear. This CDR3 region has 15 residues. CDR1 MGHDK and CDR2 SYGVNS come from the germline V gene. V shed 4 bases and J shed 0 bases, with 7 bases lying between them. CDR3 loop: CASSVHSSYNSPLHF. CDR3 bases: TGTGCCAGCAGTGTTCACAGCTCCTATAATTCACCCCTCCACTTT.